The 29 T cell receptor beta chains below were found in one sample sequenced in a study of memory CD8 T cells in hepatitis C reinfection. Time point noted: peak reinfection, 3 to 8 weeks after reinfection detection. No in vitro expansion preceded TCR sequencing of the sorted cells. Method: immunoSEQ multiplex PCR; TCRdb's copy keeps in-frame clones and lacks some. The sample shows some 40,000 clones, 88% of them seen only once. The sequenced sample was naive CD8+ T cells sorted from blood. The origin of the receptors is a man younger than 30 with hepatitis C virus infection.

The chain carries TRBV30 and TRBJ2-7; TRBD2 aligns across 10 bases. The germline V gene encodes CDR1 GTSNPN and CDR2 SVGIG (reference sequence). This CDR3 has 20 amino acids. V lost 3 bases to trimming and J lost 2 bases; unmatched junction nucleotides: 22. This CDR3 reads CAWSVSPQRSVAGGTYEQYV. Here the CDR3 DNA reads TGTGCCTGGAGCGTTTCCCCCCAACGATCCGTAGCGGGGGGAACCTACGAGCAGTACGTC.

The V call is TRBV27, the J call TRBJ1-5; D is unresolved. This CDR3 is 16 amino acids long. V shed 2 bases and J shed 0 bases, with 11 bases lying between them. Looked up from germline, CDR1 is MNHEY and CDR2 is SMNVEV (reference sequence). The CDR3 nucleotides read TGTGCCAGCAGTTTAAGCGGTGTTTATAGCAATCAGCCCCAGCATTTT. Its protein product is CASSLSGVYSNQPQHF.

The chain has TRBV28 and TRBJ2-1; TRBD1 aligns across 7 bases. This CDR3 has 15 residues. Trimming took 5 bases from V and 1 from J; bases not matched to a gene: 5. Germline V lookup: CDR1 MDHEN, CDR2 SYDVKM. CDR3 nucleotides: TGTGCCAGCAGTGACAGGGCCAGATCCTACAATGAGCAGTTCTTC. This translates into CASSDRARSYNEQFF.

This sequence joins TRBV29-1 and TRBJ2-3, with TRBD2 matching over 12 bases. V gave up 7 bases and J gave up 1 base; unmatched junction bases: 15. The CDR3 totals 18 residues. CDR1 is SQVTM, CDR2 ANQGSEA, per germline. Written as DNA, the CDR3 is TGCAGCGCGACGAGACTAGCGGGAGAAAACCTACGCACAGATACGCAGTATTTT. It specifies CSATRLAGENLRTDTQYF.

The chain uses TRBV6-5 and TRBJ1-4, with 10 bases identical to TRBD1. The trim removed 7 bases at V and 3 bases at J, leaving 5 bases unmatched. Germline CDR1 reads MNHEY; CDR2 reads SVGAGI. The CDR3 is made up of 15 amino acids. The CDR3 is CASTRQGAANEKLFF. In DNA form, the CDR3 reads TGTGCCAGCACCAGACAGGGGGCGGCTAATGAAAAACTGTTTTTT.

This clone was seen more than once but under ten times. The chain couples TRBV7-9 to TRBJ1-1; 7 nucleotides agree with TRBD1. This CDR3 is 14 amino acids long. V was pared by 5 bases and J by 4 bases, with 7 bases of the junction left unmatched. The germline gives CDR1 SEHNR, CDR2 FQNEAQ (reference sequence). The CDR3: CASSPKGAGTEAFF. DNA for the CDR3: TGTGCCAGCAGCCCCAAGGGGGCCGGCACTGAAGCTTTCTTT. Based on the CDR3 plus reference TRBV7-9 and TRBJ1-1, the full variable domain is DTGVSQNPRHKITKRGQNVTFRCDPISEHNRLYWYRQTLGQGPEFLTYFQNEAQLEKSRLLSDRFSAERPKGSFSTLEIQRTEQGDSAMYLCASSPKGAGTEAFFGQGTRLTVV.

The chain uses TRBV4-3 and TRBJ2-1; 8 nucleotides align to TRBD2. The germline V gene has CDR1 LGHNA and CDR2 YSLEER. With 0 bases clipped from V and 8 bases from J, the junction kept 6 bases outside the gene matches. CDR3 length: 15 residues. The DNA of the CDR3 is TGCGCCAGCAGCCAAGAACGGGGGGGGGCCGATGAGCAGTTCTTC. Residues: CASSQERGGADEQFF.

J is TRBJ2-6 and V is TRBV4-1; possible D gene TRBD1, 6 bases. The CDR3 has 16 residues. Germline V gives CDR1 MGHRA, CDR2 YSYEKL. The V and J ends lost 1 base and 4 bases respectively, with 11 bases between them. The CDR3 nucleotides are TGCGCCAGCAGCCAAGTGCAGGGGACAGGGGCCAACGTCCTGACTTTC. This sequence encodes CASSQVQGTGANVLTF.

The rearrangement uses TRBV4-1 and TRBJ2-1; TRBD2 is a possible D gene (5 bases). This CDR3 is built from 13 residues. Germline V gene lookup returns CDR1 MGHRA and CDR2 YSYEKL. Trimming pared 2 bases from V and 9 bases from J, leaving 11 bases between. CDR3 DNA: TGCGCCAGCAGCCAACCCCTCGGGGTTGAGCAGTTCTTC. Amino acid sequence: CASSQPLGVEQFF.

The rearrangement joins TRBV4-2 to TRBJ2-5; the match to TRBD2 covers 8 bases. With V trimmed by 6 bases and J by 4 bases, 16 bases remained unmatched. This CDR3 contains 17 residues. Germline V gene lookup returns CDR1 LGHNA and CDR2 YNFKEQ. CDR3 loop: CASRVDSGTGFLETQYF. As DNA, the CDR3 is TGTGCCAGCAGGGTTGATAGCGGGACTGGCTTTTTAGAGACCCAGTACTTC.

This sequence joins TRBV19 and TRBJ2-7; 7 bases are shared with TRBD2. V was clipped by 4 bases and J by 6 bases; unmatched bases: 9. The CDR3 sequence is 14 residues long. Germline loops: CDR1 LNHDA, CDR2 SQIVND (reference sequence). This CDR3 reads CASSKAGLDSEQYF. In DNA, the CDR3 is TGTGCCAGTAGTAAAGCCGGACTAGACTCCGAGCAGTACTTC.

The chain combines TRBV6-5 with TRBJ1-6; 7 bases agree with TRBD1. The germline V gene encodes CDR1 MNHEY and CDR2 SVGAGI. The CDR3 is 13 amino acids. J gave up 9 bases and V 2 bases, and 1 base lay outside the gene matches. The CDR3 loop is CASSYDRASPLHF. CDR3 DNA: TGTGCCAGCAGTTACGACAGGGCTTCACCCCTCCACTTT.

The rearrangement links TRBV28 to TRBJ1-5; 9 positions match TRBD1. Per germline, CDR1 MDHEN and CDR2 SYDVKM. CDR3 length: 17 residues. Trimming at V came to 3 bases and at J to 1 base, leaving 7 bases not matched to a gene. The CDR3 DNA is TGTGCCAGCAGTTTCTCGGACAGGGGTGACAGCAATCAGCCCCAGCATTTT. Its translation is CASSFSDRGDSNQPQHF. Filled out from reference TRBV28 and TRBJ1-5, the complete variable domain reads DVKVTQSSRYLVKRTGEKVFLECVQDMDHENMFWYRQDPGLGLRLIYFSYDVKMKEKGDIPEGYSVSREKKERFSLILESASTNQTSMYLCASSFSDRGDSNQPQHFGDGTRLSIL.

The rearrangement uses TRBV29-1 and TRBJ2-7; 7 nucleotides match TRBD2. The CDR3 runs 11 residues. Germline-derived CDR1 and CDR2 are SQVTM and ANQGSEA. V was clipped by 6 bases and J by 7 bases; unmatched bases: 6. The chain's CDR3 is CSVWGGWEQYF. The CDR3 DNA sequence: TGCAGCGTGTGGGGGGGGTGGGAGCAGTACTTC.

The V and J genes are TRBV19 and TRBJ1-5; D may be TRBD1 (6 bases). V was shortened by 3 bases and J by 4 bases, with 10 bases between the two germline ends. The CDR3 sequence is 14 residues long. The germline V gene has CDR1 LNHDA and CDR2 SQIVND (reference sequence). The CDR3 nucleotides read TGTGCCAGTAGTATCTGGCAGGGGAATCAGCCCCAGCATTTT. Its translation: CASSIWQGNQPQHF.

This clone appeared a single time. The chain couples TRBV19 to TRBJ2-2, with 10 bases that match TRBD2. Germline V gives CDR1 LNHDA, CDR2 SQIVND (reference sequence). The CDR3 sequence is 18 residues long. With V trimmed by 2 bases and J by 7 bases, 13 bases remained unmatched. The CDR3 region is CASSISLAGVMAGGELFF. The CDR3 bases are TGTGCCAGTAGTATATCCCTAGCGGGAGTGATGGCCGGCGGGGAGCTGTTTTTT.

The V gene is TRBV7-9, the J gene TRBJ2-5; 8 bases line up with TRBD1. V dropped 5 bases and J dropped 5; count of bases not matched to a gene: 7. The CDR3 totals 14 residues. Per germline, CDR1 SEHNR and CDR2 FQNEAQ (reference sequence). The chain's CDR3 is CASSPRDRWETQYF. The CDR3 coding sequence is TGTGCCAGCAGCCCCAGGGACAGGTGGGAGACCCAGTACTTC.

The chain couples TRBV27 to TRBJ2-1, with TRBD2 matching 7 bases. V lost 7 bases and J lost 6; bases outside the gene matches: 12. Germline V gene sequence: CDR1 MNHEY, CDR2 SMNVEV (reference sequence). This CDR3 region has 15 residues. Here the CDR3 DNA reads TGTGCCAGCATGGGTTTCACGGGAGGTAGCAATGAGCAGTTCTTC. It codes for CASMGFTGGSNEQFF.

The V gene is TRBV27, the J gene TRBJ1-5; TRBD1 agrees at 7 bases. The V gene end was trimmed by 0 bases and the J gene end by 3 bases; junction bases not matched to a gene: 8. Per germline, CDR1 MNHEY and CDR2 SMNVEV (reference sequence). CDR3 length equals 17 residues. Here the CDR3 reads CASSLSFGTENNQPQHF. The DNA for the CDR3 is TGTGCCAGCAGTTTATCATTCGGGACAGAGAACAATCAGCCCCAGCATTTT.

On this clone: At one end the junction does not follow the germline gene, possibly because of a read error. The chain uses TRBV29-1 and TRBJ2-2, with D maybe TRBD2 (5 bases). The CDR3 loop spans 15 amino acids. Germline loops: CDR1 SQVTM, CDR2 ANQGSEA. This chain's CDR3 is CSVEWGSSNTGELLF. In nucleotides, the CDR3 is TGCAGCGTTGAATGGGGTTCCTCGAACACCGGGGAGCTGCTTTTT.

This clone occurred once. This rearrangement joins TRBV7-9 to TRBJ2-3; TRBD2 might be the D (6 bases). The CDR3 has 15 residues. V lost 5 bases and J lost 2, with 14 bases in between. CDR1 is SEHNR and CDR2 is FQNEAQ in the germline V gene (reference sequence). The CDR3 region is CASSPRLAHTDTQYF. The CDR3 DNA sequence: TGTGCCAGCAGCCCCAGGCTAGCGCACACAGATACGCAGTATTTT.

The genes are TRBV27 and TRBJ2-2, with D perhaps matching TRBD1 (6 bases). Trimming stripped 4 bases from V and 3 bases from J, with 18 bases between. Germline CDR1 reads MNHEY; CDR2 reads SMNVEV (reference sequence). CDR3 length: 17 amino acids. CDR3 sequence reads: CASSSTGSIGDTGELFF. As DNA, the CDR3 is TGTGCCAGCAGTTCCACAGGGTCGATCGGCGACACCGGGGAGCTGTTTTTT.

This clone was counted a few times. The chain is built from TRBV6-5 and TRBJ2-7; unclear D gene. V lost 0 bases, J lost 1 base, and 7 bases lay in between. The CDR3 sequence is 14 residues long. CDR1 is MNHEY, CDR2 SVGAGI, per germline. CDR3 amino acids: CASSYSMRSYEQYV. For the CDR3, the DNA is TGTGCCAGCAGTTACTCGATGCGGTCCTACGAGCAGTACGTC.

This clone was picked up a small number of times. The V gene is TRBV6-5, the J gene TRBJ2-1; unclear D gene. The germline V gene encodes CDR1 MNHEY and CDR2 SVGAGI. The V and J ends lost 0 bases and 5 bases respectively, with 11 bases between them. CDR3 size: 15 residues. The CDR3 loop reads CASSYSDGGHNEQFF. The CDR3 DNA reads TGTGCCAGCAGTTACTCTGATGGCGGTCACAATGAGCAGTTCTTC.

The CDR3 sequence is CASSSRQGMHGYTF. CDR3 DNA sequence: TGTGCCAGCAGTTCAAGACAGGGCATGCATGGCTACACCTTC. V usage is TRBV27 and J usage is TRBJ1-2; 7 positions agree with TRBD1. CDR3 size: 14 residues. With 4 bases clipped from V and 6 bases from J, the junction kept 8 bases outside the gene matches. CDR1 is MNHEY and CDR2 is SMNVEV in the germline V gene (reference sequence).

The table lists this clone with a count of one. J is TRBJ2-3 and V is TRBV27; 9 bases map to TRBD2. Germline assignment: CDR1 MNHEY and CDR2 SMNVEV (reference sequence). V trimming: 2 bases; J trimming: 5 bases; junction bases outside the gene matches: 5. The CDR3 runs to 15 residues. CDR3 protein: CASSLLAGFGDTQYF. The CDR3 DNA follows: TGTGCCAGCAGTTTACTAGCGGGATTTGGAGATACGCAGTATTTT.

The rearrangement links TRBV5-4 to TRBJ2-2, with TRBD2 matching over 7 bases. CDR1 is SGHNT and CDR2 is YYREEE in the germline V gene (reference sequence). The CDR3 covers 14 residues. The junction had 5 bases not matched to a gene; V was cut back by 3 bases and J by 6 bases. DNA of the CDR3: TGTGCCAGCAGCTCCCGACTAGCTCCCGGGGAGCTGTTTTTT. Translated: CASSSRLAPGELFF.

The chain recombines TRBV7-8 with TRBJ2-1; 9 nucleotides match TRBD2. Trimming at V came to 1 base and at J to 15 bases, leaving 7 bases not matched to a gene. CDR1 is SGHVS, CDR2 FQNEAQ, per germline. The CDR3 has 13 residues. The CDR3 region has the DNA TGTGCCAGCAGCTTAGAGCGGCGGGAGGGCTTGTTCTTC. This translates into CASSLERREGLFF.

V is TRBV11-2 and J is TRBJ2-6, with a possible D match to TRBD1 (7 bases). CDR3 size: 18 residues. The germline CDR1 and CDR2 sequences are SGHAT and FQNNGV. Trimming took 1 base from V and 2 from J, leaving 15 bases between them. CDR3 protein: CASSLGRGQGTGANVLTF. In DNA form, the CDR3 reads TGTGCCAGCAGCTTAGGGAGGGGGCAAGGAACTGGGGCCAACGTCCTGACTTTC.